This T cell receptor (beta chain) was retrieved from a study of spatial heterogeneity in lung cancer. The study tagged each TCR cDNA molecule with a unique molecular identifier. TCRdb fed the 5' RACE reads into MiXCR, producing one record per CDR3 protein. The sample carries approximately 40,000 distinct CDR3 sequences, around 15% recorded once. To note about this clonotype: Its antigen is unidentified.

Documented time point: sample taken at primary tumor resection. Whole RNA from tumor, nontumor lung or frozen PBMC was sequenced unsorted. The cohort: approximately 66 early-stage, untreated non-small cell lung cancer patients. General study findings and limits: Ubiquitous expanded tumor TCRs appeared in blood more at resection than follow-up.

The material sequenced was PBMCs, taken at surgery. This TCR derives from a male donor with early-stage non-small cell lung cancer.

CDR3: CASSFTVTDTQYF. The CDR3 DNA follows: TGTGCCAGCAGCTTCACAGTCACAGATACGCAGTATTTT. The V gene is TRBV5-6, the J gene TRBJ2-3; D gene unclear. Per germline, CDR1 SGHDT and CDR2 YYEEEE. The CDR3 runs 13 residues. V was clipped by 2 bases and J by 2 bases, with 6 bases between them.